This passage covers 25 T cell receptor beta chains from one sample sequenced in a study of T cell repertoires in cytomegalovirus infection. MiXCR, applied by TCRdb to the reads, yields one record per CDR3 protein. The table has 90,000 to 130,000 distinct CDR3 sequences, roughly 9.1% seen once. These TCRs' antigens remain unknown. The sample was PBMCs, sequenced either directly or after in vitro stimulation (not recorded which). The receptors originated from a human donor in good health (CMV status not recorded). Some clones in this sample may be carry-over from other donors' samples.

The chain carries TRBV5-8 and TRBJ2-7; D is undetermined. Germline V gives CDR1 SGHTS, CDR2 YDEGEE. The CDR3 is made up of 13 amino acids. V was clipped by 4 bases and J by 5 bases, with 13 bases between them. The CDR3 sequence is CASSPSRNDEQYF. For the CDR3, the DNA is TGTGCCAGCAGCCCTTCGAGGAACGACGAGCAGTACTTC. Full variable domain (missing parts from reference TRBV5-8 and TRBJ2-7): EAGVTQSPTHLIKTRGQQATLRCSPISGHTSVYWYQQALGLGLQFLLWYDEGEERNRGNFPPRFSGRQFPNYSSELNVNALELEDSALYLCASSPSRNDEQYFGPGTRLTVT.

In this sample, this clonotype turned up many times. J is TRBJ2-1 and V is TRBV7-2, with 8 bases identical to TRBD2. The trim removed 3 bases at V and 6 bases at J, leaving 4 bases unmatched. The length of the CDR3 is 14 residues. Germline CDR1 SGHTA, CDR2 FQGNSA. The CDR3 bases are TGTGCCAGCAGCTTCGGGACTAGGACCAATGAGCAGTTCTTC. It is translated as CASSFGTRTNEQFF. The entire variable domain, with the rest obtained from reference TRBV7-2 and TRBJ2-1, is as follows: GAGVSQSPSNKVTEKGKDVELRCDPISGHTALYWYRQSLGQGLEFLIYFQGNSAPDKSGLPSDRFSAERTGGSVSTLTIQRTQQEDSAVYLCASSFGTRTNEQFFGPGTRLTVL.

This clonotype was seen a few times. J is TRBJ1-5 and V is TRBV19, with D unclear. The V end lost 2 bases, the J end lost 5 bases, and 7 bases lay between the germline ends. Germline CDR1 reads LNHDA; CDR2 reads SQIVND (reference sequence). This CDR3 is built from 13 residues. The CDR3 coding sequence is TGTGCCAGTAGTATAAGGAGGGATCAGCCCCAGCATTTT. Translating gives CASSIRRDQPQHF. Complete variable domain (other parts from reference TRBV19 and TRBJ1-5): DGGITQSPKYLFRKEGQNVTLSCEQNLNHDAMYWYRQDPGQGLRLIYYSQIVNDFQKGDIAEGYSVSREKKESFPLTVTSAQKNPTAFYLCASSIRRDQPQHFGDGTRLSIL.

The sample holds many counts of this clonotype. CDR3 sequence (DNA): TGTGCCAGTACGCCCGGGGGGAGTAGCTCCTACGAGCAGTACTTC. As protein: CASTPGGSSSYEQYF. V is TRBV28 and J is TRBJ2-7; 7 bases fit TRBD2. Per the germline V gene, CDR1 is MDHEN and CDR2 is SYDVKM. The V segment lost 9 bases and the J segment 0 bases; nucleotides outside the gene matches: 11. The CDR3 totals 15 residues.

This clonotype has a single count. The J gene is TRBJ2-7, the V gene TRBV5-1, with no clear D. The CDR3 length is 14 residues. Germline loops: CDR1 SGHRS, CDR2 YFSETQ. The ends were cut back, 1 base at V and 4 bases at J, with 12 bases in the middle. The CDR3 DNA sequence: TGCGCCAGCAGCTTGATGGCGGAAGCTTACGAGCAGTACTTC. It specifies CASSLMAEAYEQYF.

In its sample, this clonotype was seen a few times. The V call is TRBV7-2, the J call TRBJ2-2; 12 bases line up with TRBD2. Per the germline V gene, CDR1 is SGHTA and CDR2 is FQGNSA. The ends lost 5 bases at V and 6 bases at J; junction bases unmatched: 7. The CDR3 has 16 residues. In DNA form, the CDR3 reads TGTGCCAGCAGCACCGGACTAGCGGGACGGGCCGGGGAGCTGTTTTTT. Protein: CASSTGLAGRAGELFF.

This clonotype has a handful of counts. The rearrangement links TRBV6-8 to TRBJ2-7, with TRBD2 matching 7 bases. Germline V gene data show CDR1 as MNHGY and CDR2 as SAAAGT. CDR3 length: 16 amino acids. Germline trimming cut 5 bases from V and 0 bases from J; bases unmatched to any gene: 10. The CDR3 DNA reads TGTGCCAGCAGTCCCCCCGGGGCGGGAGCCTCCTACGAGCAGTACTTC. Its protein is CASSPPGAGASYEQYF.

The sample holds many counts of this clonotype. J is TRBJ2-4 and V is TRBV3-1; D gene unclear. Trimming shortened V by 4 bases and J by 7 bases, and 11 bases separated the two germline ends. This CDR3 spans 13 amino acids. The germline V gene encodes CDR1 LGHDT and CDR2 YNNKEL (reference sequence). CDR3 sequence (DNA): TGTGCCAGCAGCCTCGGAGCATCGAACATTCAGTACTTC. It is translated as CASSLGASNIQYF.

This clonotype was detected a few times. The chain recombines TRBV28 with TRBJ2-2, with TRBD2 matching 10 bases. The CDR3 consists of 17 residues. CDR1 is MDHEN, CDR2 SYDVKM, per germline. J lost 8 bases, V lost 7 bases, and 16 bases had no gene match. The CDR3, as DNA: TGTGCCAGCATACCCCCCATAGCGGGAGGATCAGGAGGGGAGCTGTTTTTT. Amino acid sequence: CASIPPIAGGSGGELFF.

The CDR3 is CASSQPDRDTDTQYF. The CDR3 nucleotides are TGCGCCAGCAGTCAACCCGACAGAGACACAGATACGCAGTATTTT. The chain couples TRBV23-1 to TRBJ2-3, with D possibly being TRBD1 (5 bases). TRBV23-1 is assigned to the ORF class and has an uncertain function. This CDR3 spans 15 amino acids. V was clipped by 2 bases and J by 2 bases, with 11 bases between them.

This clonotype was recorded at least ten times. This chain joins TRBV7-2 and TRBJ2-2; no clear D. The V and J ends lost 5 bases and 1 base respectively, with 14 bases between them. Germline V gives CDR1 SGHTA, CDR2 FQGNSA. The CDR3 runs to 16 residues. The CDR3 region is CASSTRLKMNTGELFF. CDR3 sequence (DNA): TGTGCCAGCAGCACCCGACTTAAGATGAACACCGGGGAGCTGTTTTTT.

The chain recombines TRBV20-1 with TRBJ2-6; D might be TRBD1 (6 bases). V gave up 5 bases and J gave up 1 base, with 18 bases separating them. The length of the CDR3 is 17 residues. Germline loops: CDR1 DFQATT, CDR2 SNEGSKA (reference sequence). CDR3 sequence: CSALTDRRDSGANVLTF. In nucleotides, the CDR3 is TGCAGTGCTCTCACGGACAGAAGGGATTCTGGGGCCAACGTCCTGACTTTC.

The rearrangement joins TRBV6-2 or TRBV6-3 to TRBJ2-1; TRBD2 is a possible D gene (5 bases). Trimming removed 5 bases from V and 7 bases from J, with 12 bases in between. The CDR3 length is 13 residues. CDR1 is MNHEY and CDR2 is SVGEGT in the germline V gene. The DNA for the CDR3 is TGTGCCAGCAGTAGAACCCGAGGGAATGAGCAGTTCTTC. Amino acids: CASSRTRGNEQFF.

This chain uses TRBV2 with TRBJ2-2; TRBD2 matches at 10 bases. The length of the CDR3 is 14 residues. Trimming took 6 bases from V and 5 from J; bases not matched to a gene: 3. Germline assignment: CDR1 SNHLY and CDR2 FYNNEI. The CDR3 loop is CASRELAGTGELFF. For the CDR3, the DNA is TGTGCCAGCAGAGAACTAGCGGGAACCGGGGAGCTGTTTTTT. The variable domain in full, completed from reference TRBV2 and TRBJ2-2, reads EPEVTQTPSHQVTQMGQEVILRCVPISNHLYFYWYRQILGQKVEFLVSFYNNEISEKSEIFDDQFSVERPDGSNFTLKIRSTKLEDSAMYFCASRELAGTGELFFGEGSRLTVL.

This clonotype showed up many times. The V and J genes are TRBV29-1 and TRBJ1-2; maybe TRBD1 (5 bases). This CDR3 has 11 amino acids. The V gene's germline CDR1 is SQVTM and CDR2 ANQGSEA. Trimming left V 4 bases short and J 8 bases short, with 11 bases between. The CDR3 sequence is CSVGGGFGYTF. In nucleotides, the CDR3 is TGCAGCGTTGGGGGGGGGTTCGGCTACACCTTC.

V gene TRBV6-6 combines with J gene TRBJ1-2; D unclear. Germline lookup yields CDR1 MNHNY and CDR2 SVGAGI (reference sequence). The CDR3 runs to 12 residues. V lost 8 bases and J lost 4, with 11 bases in between. The CDR3 nucleotides are TGTGCCAGCGTAGGATTTGCCTATGGCTACACCTTC. Translated, it gives CASVGFAYGYTF.

This clonotype showed up just a few times. This rearrangement joins TRBV11-3 to TRBJ1-1, with TRBD1 as a possible D gene (6 bases). V lost 4 bases and J 4 bases, leaving 16 bases between the germline ends. Per germline, CDR1 SGHNT and CDR2 YENEEA. The CDR3 spans 15 residues. CDR3 loop: CASSSSRGRGTEAFF. The CDR3, as DNA: TGTGCCAGCAGCTCCTCCAGGGGCAGGGGCACTGAAGCTTTCTTT. Combining the CDR3 with reference TRBV11-3 and TRBJ1-1 gives the whole variable domain EAGVVQSPRYKIIEKKQPVAFWCNPISGHNTLYWYLQNLGQGPELLIRYENEEAVDDSQLPKDRFSAERLKGVDSTLKIQPAELGDSAVYLCASSSSRGRGTEAFFGQGTRLTVV.

This clonotype was counted at least ten times. The chain combines TRBV11-3 with TRBJ2-3; TRBD2 is a possible D gene (5 bases). This CDR3 region has 14 residues. V dropped 4 bases and J dropped 10 bases, with 18 bases sitting between them. Germline V lookup: CDR1 SGHNT, CDR2 YENEEA. The CDR3 sequence is CASSSFLDLPAQYF. CDR3 bases: TGTGCCAGCAGCTCATTCCTGGACTTACCCGCGCAGTATTTT.

Only a few counts were recorded for this clonotype. The chain is built from TRBV5-1 and TRBJ1-5; 9 positions agree with TRBD1. CDR1 and CDR2 (germline): SGHRS, YFSETQ. CDR3 length equals 15 residues. J was trimmed by 7 bases and V by 0 bases; bases with no gene match: 5. In nucleotides, the CDR3 is TGCGCCAGCAGCTTGGACGGGACAGGGTCCCAGCCCCAGCATTTT. Protein: CASSLDGTGSQPQHF.

To note about this clonotype: Since a much larger clone is just one base distant, this may be a read error. The chain links TRBV6-6 to TRBJ1-5, with 7 bases aligning to TRBD1. Germline V gene sequence: CDR1 MNHNY, CDR2 SVGAGI (reference sequence). This CDR3 region has 15 residues. This chain's CDR3 is CASSARGGSDQPQHF. CDR3 bases: TGTGCCAGCAGTGCCAGGGGGGGTAGCGATCAGCCCCAGCATTTT.

The V and J genes are TRBV7-6 and TRBJ2-3; D may be TRBD1 or TRBD2 (5 bases each). Trimming removed 8 bases from V and 9 bases from J, with 27 bases in between. CDR3 length: 16 amino acids. Germline V lookup: CDR1 SGHVS, CDR2 FNYEAQ. CDR3 loop: CASRSSGLSATNTQYF. The DNA of the CDR3 is TGTGCCAGCCGCTCCTCGGGGCTGTCGGCCACAAACACGCAGTATTTT.

The rearrangement uses TRBV29-1 and TRBJ1-2; D not certain. CDR1 and CDR2 from the germline V gene are SQVTM and ANQGSEA. V lost 4 bases to trimming and J lost 2 bases, with 5 bases between them. This CDR3 comprises 11 residues. This chain's CDR3 is CSVAENYGYTF. The CDR3 DNA is TGCAGCGTTGCAGAGAACTATGGCTACACCTTC.

This clonotype has a count of ten or more. The chain links TRBV7-2 to TRBJ2-2, with a tentative D call TRBD2 (7 bases). Germline V lookup: CDR1 SGHTA, CDR2 FQGNSA. The CDR3 covers 15 residues. The germline V and J ends were trimmed by 6 bases and 4 bases, with 15 bases remaining between them. The CDR3 DNA reads TGTGCCAGCAGGGAGGGAGGGGGTAGCACCGGGGAGCTGTTTTTT. This encodes CASREGGGSTGELFF.

This clonotype has ten or more counts. The rearrangement links TRBV7-6 to TRBJ1-1; the D gene is possibly TRBD1 (6 bases). Germline CDR1 is SGHVS and CDR2 is FNYEAQ. V was cut by 5 bases and J by 4 bases, with 20 bases left in between. There are 16 residues in the CDR3. CDR3 protein: CASSPAVAGGGTEAFF. CDR3 bases: TGTGCCAGCAGCCCCGCGGTTGCGGGGGGCGGCACTGAAGCTTTCTTT. The variable domain in full, completed from reference TRBV7-6 and TRBJ1-1, reads GAGVSQSPRYKVTKRGQDVALRCDPISGHVSLYWYRQALGQGPEFLTYFNYEAQQDKSGLPNDRFSAERPEGSISTLTIQRTEQRDSAMYRCASSPAVAGGGTEAFFGQGTRLTVV.

The CDR3 DNA reads as TGTGCCAGCAGCTTTTTCAACGGACAGGCGGATGGCTACACCTTC. Its protein product is CASSFFNGQADGYTF. The rearrangement links TRBV7-2 to TRBJ1-2, with 7 bases lining up with TRBD1. The germline V gene encodes CDR1 SGHTA and CDR2 FQGNSA. This CDR3 spans 15 amino acids. The V gene end was trimmed by 3 bases and the J gene end by 6 bases; junction bases not matched to a gene: 10. Based on the CDR3 plus reference TRBV7-2 and TRBJ1-2, the full variable domain is GAGVSQSPSNKVTEKGKDVELRCDPISGHTALYWYRQSLGQGLEFLIYFQGNSAPDKSGLPSDRFSAERTGGSVSTLTIQRTQQEDSAVYLCASSFFNGQADGYTFGSGTRLTVV.